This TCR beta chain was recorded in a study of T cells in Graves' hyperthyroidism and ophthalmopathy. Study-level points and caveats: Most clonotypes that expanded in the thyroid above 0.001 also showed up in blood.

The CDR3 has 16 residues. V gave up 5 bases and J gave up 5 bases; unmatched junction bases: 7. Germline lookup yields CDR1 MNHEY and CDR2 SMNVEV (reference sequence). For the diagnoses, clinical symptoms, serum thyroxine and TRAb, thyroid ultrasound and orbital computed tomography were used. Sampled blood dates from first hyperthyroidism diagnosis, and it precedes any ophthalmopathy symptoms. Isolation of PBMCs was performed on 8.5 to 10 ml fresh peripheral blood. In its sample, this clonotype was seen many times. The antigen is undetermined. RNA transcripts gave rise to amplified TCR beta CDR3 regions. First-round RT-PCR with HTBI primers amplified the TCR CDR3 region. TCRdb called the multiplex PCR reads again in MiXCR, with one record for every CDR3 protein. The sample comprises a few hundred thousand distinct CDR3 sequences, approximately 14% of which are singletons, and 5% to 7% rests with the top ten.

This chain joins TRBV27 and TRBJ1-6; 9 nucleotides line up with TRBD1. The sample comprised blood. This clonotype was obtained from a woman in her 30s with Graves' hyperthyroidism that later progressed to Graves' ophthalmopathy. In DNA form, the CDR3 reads TGTGCCAGCAGTATAACCGGGACAGGGCATAATTCACCCCTCCACTTT. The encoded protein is CASSITGTGHNSPLHF.